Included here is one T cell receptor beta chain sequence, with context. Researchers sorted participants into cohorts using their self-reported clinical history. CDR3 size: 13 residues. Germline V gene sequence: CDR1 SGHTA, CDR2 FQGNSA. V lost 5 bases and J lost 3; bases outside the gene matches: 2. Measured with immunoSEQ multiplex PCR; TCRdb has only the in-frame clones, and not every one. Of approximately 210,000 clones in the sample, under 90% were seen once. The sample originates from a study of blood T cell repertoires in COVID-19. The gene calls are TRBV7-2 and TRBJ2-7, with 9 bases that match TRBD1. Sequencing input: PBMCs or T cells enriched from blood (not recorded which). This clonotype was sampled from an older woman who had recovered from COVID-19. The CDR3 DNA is TGTGCCAGCAGCGCGACAGGGGGCTACGAGCAGTACTTC. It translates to CASSATGGYEQYF.